This T cell receptor (beta chain) was observed in a study of T cell changes during pregnancy in multiple sclerosis. The protocol was immunoSEQ multiplex PCR, while the TCRdb copy is restricted to in-frame clones and leaves out a portion. The sample consists of over 45,000 clones, about nine tenths of them appearing once. The germline V gene encodes CDR1 SGHNT and CDR2 YYREEE (reference sequence). The V segment lost 4 bases and the J segment 1 base; nucleotides outside the gene matches: 2. This CDR3 has 14 amino acids. This TCR derives from a female donor in good health, enrolled as a control in a pregnancy study. Sample: peripheral blood, taken in the first trimester of pregnancy. The chain links TRBV5-4 to TRBJ2-5; 9 nucleotides match TRBD1. CDR3 in DNA: TGTGCCAGCAGCATGACAGGGGGCCAAGAGACCCAGTACTTC. As protein: CASSMTGGQETQYF.